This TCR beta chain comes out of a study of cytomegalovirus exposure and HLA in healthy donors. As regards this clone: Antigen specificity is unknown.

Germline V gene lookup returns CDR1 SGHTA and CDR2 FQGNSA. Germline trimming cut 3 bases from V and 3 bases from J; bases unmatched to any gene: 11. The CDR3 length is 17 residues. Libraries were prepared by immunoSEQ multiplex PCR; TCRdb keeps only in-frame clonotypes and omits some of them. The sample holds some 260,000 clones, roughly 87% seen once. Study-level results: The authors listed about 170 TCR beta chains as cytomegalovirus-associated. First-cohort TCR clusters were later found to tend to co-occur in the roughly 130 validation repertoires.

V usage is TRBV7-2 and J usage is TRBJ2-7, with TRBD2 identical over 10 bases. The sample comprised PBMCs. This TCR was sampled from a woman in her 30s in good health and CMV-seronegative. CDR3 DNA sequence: TGTGCCAGCAGCTTCGGGGCTAGCGGGAGATTTAGCTACGAGCAGTACTTC. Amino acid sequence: CASSFGASGRFSYEQYF.